These T cell receptor beta chains were read from a single sample in a study of blood T cell repertoires in COVID-19. Sequencing used immunoSEQ multiplex PCR; TCRdb keeps in-frame clones, though not all of them. The table has about 280,000 clones, 65% to 90% seen once. Sequencing was carried out using peripheral blood. The receptors come from a man between 45 and 60 years old with active or convalescent COVID-19. CDR3s include the opening cysteine and the closing phenylalanine or tryptophan. D genes are given only for firm matches. Clone size is stated in some rows and not others, as once, few, many or a class when expanded.

J gene	V gene	D gene	clone size	CDR3 DNA	CDR3 protein
TRBJ1-1	TRBV29-1	TRBD1	.	TGCAGCGTTGTTAACAGGGGGGGGACTGAAGCTTTCTTT	CSVVNRGGTEAFF
TRBJ2-5	TRBV3-1/TRBV3-2	TRBD1	.	TGTGCCAGCAGCCAACTTCCAGGGGGAAGCCAAGAGACCCAGTACTTC	CASSQLPGGSQETQYF
TRBJ2-7	TRBV2	.	.	TGTGCCAGCAGTGAACGCCCCAGCTCCTACGAGCAGTACTTC	CASSERPSSYEQYF
TRBJ2-2	TRBV28	.	.	TGTGCCAGCAGTTTCATGGCCGCGGGGTCCGGGGAGCTGTTTTTT	CASSFMAAGSGELFF
TRBJ1-2	TRBV6-5	.	.	TGTGCCAGCAGTTACTCTAGAGGTTTCGATGGCTACACCTTC	CASSYSRGFDGYTF
TRBJ1-4	TRBV30	.	.	TGTGCCTGGAGCCCGGACACTCGTTCTAATGAAAAACTGTTTTTT	CAWSPDTRSNEKLFF
TRBJ1-6	TRBV27	.	.	TGTGCCAGCAGTGGCAGGGGTTCCTATAATTCACCCCTCCACTTT	CASSGRGSYNSPLHF
TRBJ1-5	TRBV6-6	TRBD1	.	TGTGCCAGCAGTCCGAAGGGGGCACGTCAGCCCCAGCATTTT	CASSPKGARQPQHF
TRBJ2-3	TRBV10-1	.	.	TGCGCCAGCAGTGAGCAGAGAGGAAGCACAGATACGCAGTATTTT	CASSEQRGSTDTQYF
TRBJ1-1	TRBV5-1	TRBD1	once	TGCGCCAGCAGCCATGACAGGGGGAAAGCTTTCTTT	CASSHDRGKAFF
TRBJ2-7	TRBV30	TRBD1	.	TGTGCCTGGAGTGTCCCGGACAGGGGTCGTTACGAGCAGTACTTC	CAWSVPDRGRYEQYF
TRBJ2-3	TRBV9	.	.	TGTGCCAGCAGCGCCGGTGGCACAGATACGCAGTATTTT	CASSAGGTDTQYF
TRBJ1-5	TRBV3-1/TRBV3-2	.	.	TGTGCCAGCAGCCAAGAAGGGGTGTCGAATCAGCCCCAGCATTTT	CASSQEGVSNQPQHF
TRBJ2-7	TRBV3-1/TRBV3-2	TRBD1	.	TGTGCCAGCAGCCCGAGGGACAGGCACTACGAGCAGTACTTC	CASSPRDRHYEQYF
TRBJ2-1	TRBV7-9	.	.	TGTGCCAGCAGCTTAGCGGCGGGGCAGGGTAGCTCCTACAATGAGCAGTTCTTC	CASSLAAGQGSSYNEQFF
TRBJ1-2	TRBV28	TRBD1	.	TGTGCCAGCAGTTCAACAGGGACAGGGGGCGGTGGCTACACCTTC	CASSSTGTGGGGYTF
TRBJ1-5	TRBV4-1	.	.	TGCGCCAGCAGCCAAGTTGCGGGGAGTAGCAATCAGCCCCAGCATTTT	CASSQVAGSSNQPQHF
TRBJ2-1	TRBV6-2/TRBV6-3	TRBD2	few	TGTGCCAGCAGTTTCAGCGGGAGGGGCGATGAGCAGTTCTTC	CASSFSGRGDEQFF
TRBJ1-6	TRBV1	.	.	TGCACCAGCAGCATTACCGAGTCACCCCTCCACTTT	CTSSITESPLHF
TRBJ2-3	TRBV7-9	.	.	TGTGCCAGCAGCTCGGGACAACCAACGAAGCACACAGATACGCAGTATTTT	CASSSGQPTKHTDTQYF
TRBJ1-1	TRBV28	TRBD1	.	TGTGCCAGCAGTTTATGGAGGGGGCGAGCTACTGAAGCTTTCTTT	CASSLWRGRATEAFF
TRBJ1-1	TRBV3-1/TRBV3-2	TRBD1	.	TGTGCCAGCAGCCCCCGGGACAGGGGTACGAACACTGAAGCTTTCTTT	CASSPRDRGTNTEAFF
TRBJ2-7	TRBV15	TRBD1	once	TGTGCCACCAGCAGAAAACCGGGACAGGGGTCCTACGAGCAGTACTTC	CATSRKPGQGSYEQYF
TRBJ1-2	TRBV25-1	TRBD1	once	TGTGCCAGCAGTTACGAGGGGGCTTGGATTGGCTACACCTTC	CASSYEGAWIGYTF
TRBJ1-1	TRBV6-5	.	.	TGTGCCAGCAACAGGGAGCCGAACACTGAAGCTTTCTTT	CASNREPNTEAFF
TRBJ2-2	TRBV19	.	.	TGTGCCAGTAGTGGTTCGAGGGCCGCCGGGGAGCTGTTTTTT	CASSGSRAAGELFF
TRBJ1-6	TRBV7-3	TRBD1	.	TGTGCCAGCAGCACGACAGGGGGCTGGAATTCACCCCTCCACTTT	CASSTTGGWNSPLHF
TRBJ1-5	TRBV28	TRBD1	.	TGTGCCAGCAGAGGACAGGGAGCGGAGGATCAGCCCCAGCATTTT	CASRGQGAEDQPQHF
TRBJ2-5	TRBV11-2	TRBD2	once	TGTGCCAGCAGCCTCGGGACTAGCGGGAGTCGGGAGACCCAGTACTTC	CASSLGTSGSRETQYF
TRBJ1-4	TRBV29-1	.	.	TGCAGCGCCCAGGGGAGAACTAATGAAAAACTGTTTTTT	CSAQGRTNEKLFF
TRBJ2-6	TRBV19	.	.	TGTGCCAGTAATATAGGGAGCACTGGGGCCAACGTCCTGACTTTC	CASNIGSTGANVLTF
TRBJ2-3	TRBV4-1	.	.	TGCGCCAGCAGCCAAGGTTCCGGGATGGGAGGCACAGATACGCAGTATTTT	CASSQGSGMGGTDTQYF
TRBJ2-1	TRBV11-2	.	.	TGTGCCAGCAGCTTCTACGGGTCAAGCTACAATGAGCAGTTCTTC	CASSFYGSSYNEQFF
TRBJ1-1	TRBV5-1	.	many	TGCGCCAGCAGCCCGGGGTGGGCTGAAGCTTTCTTT	CASSPGWAEAFF